This TCR beta chain was recorded in a study of blood T cell repertoires in COVID-19. The CDR3 spans 15 residues. Germline CDR1 and CDR2: KGHSH and LQKENI. The V and J ends lost 4 bases and 6 bases, in that order; junction bases with no gene match: 5. TCRdb's table, derived via immunoSEQ multiplex PCR, lists solely in-frame clones and lacks some. The sample holds some 150,000 clones, 84% seen once. This chain uses TRBV18 with TRBJ2-1, with 11 bases aligning to TRBD2. Sequences were obtained from peripheral blood. The clonotype comes from a human donor in a cohort sampled during active COVID-19. The CDR3 sequence is CASSLSGGAGNEQFF. The CDR3 coding sequence is TGTGCCAGCTCACTTAGCGGGGGGGCCGGCAATGAGCAGTTCTTC.